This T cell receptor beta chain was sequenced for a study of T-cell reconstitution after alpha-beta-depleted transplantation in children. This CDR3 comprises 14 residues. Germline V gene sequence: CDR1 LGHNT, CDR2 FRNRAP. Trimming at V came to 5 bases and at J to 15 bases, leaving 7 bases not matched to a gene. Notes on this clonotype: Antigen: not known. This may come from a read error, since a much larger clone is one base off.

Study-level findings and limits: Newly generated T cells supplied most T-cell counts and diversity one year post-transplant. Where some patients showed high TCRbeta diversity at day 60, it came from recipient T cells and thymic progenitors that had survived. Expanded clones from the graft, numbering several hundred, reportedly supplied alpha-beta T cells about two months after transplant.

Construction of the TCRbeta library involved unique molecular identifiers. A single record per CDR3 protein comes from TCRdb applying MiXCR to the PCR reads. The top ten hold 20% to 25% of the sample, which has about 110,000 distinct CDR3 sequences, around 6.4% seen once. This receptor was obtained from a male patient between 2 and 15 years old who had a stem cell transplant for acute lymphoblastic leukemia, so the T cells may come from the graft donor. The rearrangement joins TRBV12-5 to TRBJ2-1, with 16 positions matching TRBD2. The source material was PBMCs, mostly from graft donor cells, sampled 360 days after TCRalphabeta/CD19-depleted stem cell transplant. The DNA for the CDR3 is TGTGCTAGTGGTACGGGACTAGCGGGAGGGCCCCGGTTCTTC. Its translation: CASGTGLAGGPRFF.